This T cell receptor (beta chain) originates from a study of T-cell memory formation after mild COVID-19. Study-wide results and limits: Researchers found some responding clones in pre-infection memory, a sign that cross-reactive memory joined.

This clonotype was picked up a small number of times. Antigen: not known. MiXCR was run by TCRdb on the 5' RACE reads, yielding one entry per CDR3 protein. The repertoire consists of about 430,000 distinct CDR3 sequences, with approximately 25% occurring once and the leading ten covering 8.8%. The CDR3 totals 13 residues. The germline V gene encodes CDR1 SGHNT and CDR2 YENEEA. V lost 8 bases and J lost 1; bases outside the gene matches: 4. The sequencing sample was made of PBMCs or a T cell subset sorted from them (not recorded which). This chain joins TRBV11-3 and TRBJ2-5, with TRBD1 identical over 7 bases. The sequence was obtained from an adult woman who had mild COVID-19 (a few samples of this study predate the infection). Cell type and time point are not known. The CDR3 DNA reads as TGTGCCAGCGGGGACAGAACCCAAGAGACCCAGTACTTC. It is translated as CASGDRTQETQYF. Complete variable domain (other parts from reference TRBV11-3 and TRBJ2-5): EAGVVQSPRYKIIEKKQPVAFWCNPISGHNTLYWYLQNLGQGPELLIRYENEEAVDDSQLPKDRFSAERLKGVDSTLKIQPAELGDSAVYLCASGDRTQETQYFGPGTRLLVL.